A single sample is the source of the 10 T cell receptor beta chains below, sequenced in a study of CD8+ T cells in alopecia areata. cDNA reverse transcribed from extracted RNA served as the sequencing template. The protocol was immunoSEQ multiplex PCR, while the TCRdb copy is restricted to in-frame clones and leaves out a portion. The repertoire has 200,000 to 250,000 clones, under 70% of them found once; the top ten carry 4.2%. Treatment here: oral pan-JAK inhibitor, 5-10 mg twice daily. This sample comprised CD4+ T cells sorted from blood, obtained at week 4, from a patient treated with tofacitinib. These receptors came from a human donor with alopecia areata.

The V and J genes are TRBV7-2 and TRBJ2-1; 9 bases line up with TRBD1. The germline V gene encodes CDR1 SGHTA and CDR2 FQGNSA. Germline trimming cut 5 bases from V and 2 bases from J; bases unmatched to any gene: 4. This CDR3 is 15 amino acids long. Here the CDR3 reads CASSKQGATYNEQFF. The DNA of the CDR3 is TGTGCCAGCAGCAAACAGGGGGCAACCTACAATGAGCAGTTCTTC.

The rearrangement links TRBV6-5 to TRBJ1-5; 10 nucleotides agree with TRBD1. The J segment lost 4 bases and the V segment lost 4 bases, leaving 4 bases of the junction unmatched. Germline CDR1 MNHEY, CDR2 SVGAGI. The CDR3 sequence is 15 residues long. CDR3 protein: CASSSRTGGNQPQHF. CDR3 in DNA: TGTGCCAGCAGTTCCCGGACAGGGGGAAATCAGCCCCAGCATTTT.

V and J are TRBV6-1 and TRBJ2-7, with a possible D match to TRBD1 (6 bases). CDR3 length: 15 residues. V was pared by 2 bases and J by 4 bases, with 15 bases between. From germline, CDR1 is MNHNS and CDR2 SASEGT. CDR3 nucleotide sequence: TGTGCCAGCAGTGAACAGGGGACCGCTACTTACGAGCAGTACTTC. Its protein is CASSEQGTATYEQYF.

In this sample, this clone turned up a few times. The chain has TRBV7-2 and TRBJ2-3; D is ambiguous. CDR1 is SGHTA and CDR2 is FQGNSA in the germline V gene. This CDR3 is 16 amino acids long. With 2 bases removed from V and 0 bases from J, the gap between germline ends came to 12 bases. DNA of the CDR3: TGTGCCAGCAGCTTACGCAAAGGCGGTAGCACAGATACGCAGTATTTT. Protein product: CASSLRKGGSTDTQYF.

The CDR3: CSVEGSGNNEKLFF. The CDR3 DNA sequence: TGCAGCGTTGAAGGGTCGGGGAATAATGAAAAACTGTTTTTT. This rearrangement joins TRBV29-1 to TRBJ1-4, with D unresolved. The V and J ends lost 1 base and 4 bases respectively, with 10 bases between them. This CDR3 region has 14 residues. The germline CDR1 and CDR2 sequences are SQVTM and ANQGSEA.

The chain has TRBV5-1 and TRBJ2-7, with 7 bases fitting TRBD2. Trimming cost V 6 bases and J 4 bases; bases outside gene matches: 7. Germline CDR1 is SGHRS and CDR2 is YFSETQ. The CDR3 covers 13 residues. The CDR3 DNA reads TGCGCCAGCAAGATAGGGGAGGGATACGAGCAGTACTTC. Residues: CASKIGEGYEQYF.

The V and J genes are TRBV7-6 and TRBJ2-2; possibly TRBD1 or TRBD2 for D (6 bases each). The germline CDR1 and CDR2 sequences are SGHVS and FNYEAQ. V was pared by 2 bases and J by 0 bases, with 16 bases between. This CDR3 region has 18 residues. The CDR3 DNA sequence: TGTGCCAGCAGCTTATTACCCGGGGGCATATCGAACACCGGGGAGCTGTTTTTT. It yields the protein CASSLLPGGISNTGELFF.

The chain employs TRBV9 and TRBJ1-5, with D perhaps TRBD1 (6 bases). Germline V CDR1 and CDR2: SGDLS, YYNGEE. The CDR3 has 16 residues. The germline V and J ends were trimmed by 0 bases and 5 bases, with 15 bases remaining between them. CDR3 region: CASSVVGLGGYQPQHF. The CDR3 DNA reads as TGTGCCAGCAGCGTAGTGGGGTTAGGGGGATATCAGCCCCAGCATTTT.

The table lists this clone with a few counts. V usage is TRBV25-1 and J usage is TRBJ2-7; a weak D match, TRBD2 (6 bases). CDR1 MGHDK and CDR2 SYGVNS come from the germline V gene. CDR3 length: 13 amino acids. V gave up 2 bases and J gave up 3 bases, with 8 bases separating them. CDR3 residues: CASSEPGDYEQYF. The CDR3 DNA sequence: TGTGCCAGCAGTGAACCGGGAGACTACGAGCAGTACTTC.

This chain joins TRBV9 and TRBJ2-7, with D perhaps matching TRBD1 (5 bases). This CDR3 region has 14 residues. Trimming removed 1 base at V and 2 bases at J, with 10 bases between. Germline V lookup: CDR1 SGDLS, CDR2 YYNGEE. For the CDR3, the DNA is TGTGCCAGCAGCGTACACGACAGTCCCTACGAGCAGTACTTC. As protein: CASSVHDSPYEQYF.